The T cell receptor (beta chain) described here comes from a study of blood T cell repertoires in COVID-19. Study information: Material from acute and convalescent COVID-19 was sourced from the United States, Italy and Spain.

Here immunoSEQ multiplex PCR was the method, and the copy in TCRdb shows in-frame clones only, minus some. The data contain around 140,000 clones, 75% to 90% of them seen just once; the ten biggest clones take up 13%. The specimen sequenced was peripheral blood. The TCR sequence derives from a man aged 18 to 29 with COVID-19, enrolled during active disease.

The CDR3 is CASQGLFSYEQYF. For the CDR3, the DNA is TGTGCCAGCCAAGGACTTTTCTCCTACGAGCAGTACTTC. This chain joins TRBV2 and TRBJ2-7; possible D gene TRBD2, 5 bases. Germline V gene data show CDR1 as SNHLY and CDR2 as FYNNEI. Trimming stripped 8 bases from V and 0 bases from J, with 11 bases between. The CDR3 covers 13 residues.